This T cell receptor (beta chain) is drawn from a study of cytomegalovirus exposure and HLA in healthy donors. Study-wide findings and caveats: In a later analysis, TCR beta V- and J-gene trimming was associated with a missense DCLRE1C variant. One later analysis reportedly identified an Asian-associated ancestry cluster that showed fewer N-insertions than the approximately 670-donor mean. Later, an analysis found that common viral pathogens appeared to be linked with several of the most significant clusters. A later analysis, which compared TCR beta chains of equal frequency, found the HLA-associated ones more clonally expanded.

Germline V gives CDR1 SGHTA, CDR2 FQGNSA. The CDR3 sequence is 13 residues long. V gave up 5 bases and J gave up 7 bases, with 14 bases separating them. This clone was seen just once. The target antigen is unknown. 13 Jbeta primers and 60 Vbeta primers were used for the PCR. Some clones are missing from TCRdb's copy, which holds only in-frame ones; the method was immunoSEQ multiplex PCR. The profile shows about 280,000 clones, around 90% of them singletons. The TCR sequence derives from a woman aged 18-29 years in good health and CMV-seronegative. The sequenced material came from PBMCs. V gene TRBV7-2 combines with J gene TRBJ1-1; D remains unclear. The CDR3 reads CASSAFRGLEAFF. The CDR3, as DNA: TGTGCCAGCAGCGCCTTCCGGGGTCTTGAAGCTTTCTTT.